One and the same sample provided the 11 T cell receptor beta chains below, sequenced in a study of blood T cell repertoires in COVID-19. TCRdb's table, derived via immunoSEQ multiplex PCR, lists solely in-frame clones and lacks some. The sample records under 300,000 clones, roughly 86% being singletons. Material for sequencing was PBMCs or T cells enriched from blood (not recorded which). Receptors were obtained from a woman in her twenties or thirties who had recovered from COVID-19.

The CDR3 DNA reads as TGTGCCATCCGGGGGGTGTTGGGCACTGAAGCTTTCTTT. Translation gives CAIRGVLGTEAFF. This chain connects TRBV10-3 to TRBJ1-1; possible D gene TRBD1, 5 bases. The CDR3 extends over 13 amino acids. V was pared by 8 bases and J by 4 bases, with 14 bases between. CDR1 is ENHRY and CDR2 is SYGVKD in the germline V gene.

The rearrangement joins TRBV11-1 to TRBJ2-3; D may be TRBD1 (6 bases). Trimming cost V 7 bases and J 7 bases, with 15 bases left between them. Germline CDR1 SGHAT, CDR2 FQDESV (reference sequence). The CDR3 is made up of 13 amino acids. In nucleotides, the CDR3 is TGTGCCAGCACGTTTAATCAGGGGAATACGCAGTATTTT. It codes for CASTFNQGNTQYF.

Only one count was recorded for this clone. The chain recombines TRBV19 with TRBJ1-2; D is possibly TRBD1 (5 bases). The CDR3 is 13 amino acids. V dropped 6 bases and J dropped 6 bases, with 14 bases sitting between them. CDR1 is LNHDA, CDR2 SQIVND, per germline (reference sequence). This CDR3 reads CASRGGTDDGYTF. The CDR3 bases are TGTGCCAGTAGGGGAGGGACTGATGATGGCTACACCTTC.

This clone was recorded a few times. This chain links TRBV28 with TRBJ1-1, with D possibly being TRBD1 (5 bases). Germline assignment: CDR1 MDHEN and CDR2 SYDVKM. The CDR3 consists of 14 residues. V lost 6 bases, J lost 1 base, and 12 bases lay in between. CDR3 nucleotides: TGTGCCAGCAGGACACTCAGGGAGAACACTGAAGCTTTCTTT. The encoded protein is CASRTLRENTEAFF.

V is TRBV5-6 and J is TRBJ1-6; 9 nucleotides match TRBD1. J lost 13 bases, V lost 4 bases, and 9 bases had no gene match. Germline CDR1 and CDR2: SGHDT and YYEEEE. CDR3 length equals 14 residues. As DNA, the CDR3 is TGTGCCAGCAGCCCGGGACAGGGTCCTGTCCCCCTCCACTTT. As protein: CASSPGQGPVPLHF.

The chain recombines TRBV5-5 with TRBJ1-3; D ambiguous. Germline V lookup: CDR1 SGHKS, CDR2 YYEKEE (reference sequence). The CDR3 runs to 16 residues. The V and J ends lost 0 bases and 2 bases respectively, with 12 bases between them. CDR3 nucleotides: TGTGCCAGCAGCTTGGAAGTTATAGTAGCTGGAAACACCATATATTTT. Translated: CASSLEVIVAGNTIYF.

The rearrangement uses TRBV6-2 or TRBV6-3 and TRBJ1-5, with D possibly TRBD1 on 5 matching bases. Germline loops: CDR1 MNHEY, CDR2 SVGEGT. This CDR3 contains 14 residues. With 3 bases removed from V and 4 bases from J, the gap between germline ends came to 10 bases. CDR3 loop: CASSYWGENQPQHF. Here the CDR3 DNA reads TGTGCCAGCAGTTATTGGGGGGAGAATCAGCCCCAGCATTTT.

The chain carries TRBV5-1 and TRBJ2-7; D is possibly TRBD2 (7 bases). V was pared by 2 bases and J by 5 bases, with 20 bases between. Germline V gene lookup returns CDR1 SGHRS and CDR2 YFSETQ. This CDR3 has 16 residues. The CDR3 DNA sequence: TGCGCCAGCAGCTTAGGGGGAGGGCCGTCTGGTAACGAGCAGTACTTC. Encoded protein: CASSLGGGPSGNEQYF.

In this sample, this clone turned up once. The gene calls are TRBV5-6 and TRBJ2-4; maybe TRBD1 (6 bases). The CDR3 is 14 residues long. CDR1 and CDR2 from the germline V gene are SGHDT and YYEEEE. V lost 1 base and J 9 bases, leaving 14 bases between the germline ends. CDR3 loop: CASSLQGPRGIQYF. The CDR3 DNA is TGTGCCAGCAGCTTGCAGGGGCCCCGGGGCATTCAGTACTTC.

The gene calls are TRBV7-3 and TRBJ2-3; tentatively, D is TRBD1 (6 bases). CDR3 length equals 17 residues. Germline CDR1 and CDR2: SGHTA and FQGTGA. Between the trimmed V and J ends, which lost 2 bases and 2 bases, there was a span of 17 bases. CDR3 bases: TGTGCCAGCAGCTTATTTGGGGGCAGGGATCACACAGATACGCAGTATTTT. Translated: CASSLFGGRDHTDTQYF.

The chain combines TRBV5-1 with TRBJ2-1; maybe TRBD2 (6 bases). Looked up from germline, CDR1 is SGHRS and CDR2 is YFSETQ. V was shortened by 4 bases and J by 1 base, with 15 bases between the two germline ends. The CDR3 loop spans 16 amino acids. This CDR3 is CASSQSGSLSYNEQFF. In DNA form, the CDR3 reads TGCGCCAGCAGCCAAAGCGGGTCGCTTTCCTACAATGAGCAGTTCTTC.